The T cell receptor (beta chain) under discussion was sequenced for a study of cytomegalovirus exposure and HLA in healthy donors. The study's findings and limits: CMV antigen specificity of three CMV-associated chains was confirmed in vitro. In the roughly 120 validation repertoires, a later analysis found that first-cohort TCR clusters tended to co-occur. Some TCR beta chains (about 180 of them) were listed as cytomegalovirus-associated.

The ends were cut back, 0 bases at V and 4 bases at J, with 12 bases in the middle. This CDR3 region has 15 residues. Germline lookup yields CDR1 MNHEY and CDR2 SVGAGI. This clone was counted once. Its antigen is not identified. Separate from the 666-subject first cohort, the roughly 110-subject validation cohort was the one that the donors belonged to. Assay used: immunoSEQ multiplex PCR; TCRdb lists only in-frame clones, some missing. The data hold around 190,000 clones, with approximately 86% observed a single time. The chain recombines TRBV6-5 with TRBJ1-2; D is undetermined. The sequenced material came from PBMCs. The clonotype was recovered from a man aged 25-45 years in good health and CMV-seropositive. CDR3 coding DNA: TGTGCCAGCAGTTACTCGGGGAGCCGGGGCTATGGCTACACCTTC. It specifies CASSYSGSRGYGYTF.